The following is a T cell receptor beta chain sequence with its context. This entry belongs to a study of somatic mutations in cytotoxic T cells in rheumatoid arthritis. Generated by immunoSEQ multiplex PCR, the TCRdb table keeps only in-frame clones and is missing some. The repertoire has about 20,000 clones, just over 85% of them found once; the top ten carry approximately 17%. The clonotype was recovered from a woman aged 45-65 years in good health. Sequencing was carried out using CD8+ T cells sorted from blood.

CDR3 coding DNA: TGTGCCAGCAGTTTAATCGGGGGGCGCGGAACTGAAGCTTTCTTT. It specifies CASSLIGGRGTEAFF. This chain uses TRBV27 with TRBJ1-1, with D perhaps matching TRBD1 (6 bases). This CDR3 is 15 amino acids long. CDR1 and CDR2 (germline): MNHEY, SMNVEV (reference sequence). V was pared by 2 bases and J by 5 bases, with 15 bases between.